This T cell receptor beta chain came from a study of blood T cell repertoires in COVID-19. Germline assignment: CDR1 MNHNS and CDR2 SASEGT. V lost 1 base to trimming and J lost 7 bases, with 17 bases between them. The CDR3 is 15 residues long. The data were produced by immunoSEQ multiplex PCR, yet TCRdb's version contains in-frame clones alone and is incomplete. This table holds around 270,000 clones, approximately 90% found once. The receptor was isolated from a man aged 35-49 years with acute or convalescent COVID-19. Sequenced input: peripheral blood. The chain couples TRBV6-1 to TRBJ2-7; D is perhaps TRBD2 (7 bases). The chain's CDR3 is CASSEVRQGGGEQYF. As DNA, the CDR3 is TGTGCCAGCAGTGAAGTCCGCCAGGGAGGGGGAGAGCAGTACTTC.